Given below is one TCR beta chain in context. The data were obtained in a study of blood T cell repertoires in COVID-19. The wider study: Samples of COVID-19 (acute and convalescent) were obtained from the United States, Italy and Spain.

Original processing methods: Nucleated cell number was recorded as an estimate derived from reference gene primer amplification. The assay was immunoSEQ multiplex PCR, and TCRdb's table has in-frame clones only and misses some. That table is the source of V, J and clone size, and D and trimming were worked out from the DNA. The repertoire has 240,000 or so clones, about four fifths of them found once; the top ten carry about 2%. Sequencing was carried out using peripheral blood. This receptor was taken from a man aged 30 to 45 who had recovered from COVID-19.

For the CDR3, the DNA is TGTGCCAGCAGTTCTCGCAGTGAAAAACTGTTTTTT. Amino acids: CASSSRSEKLFF. This chain connects TRBV28 to TRBJ1-4; no firm D call. The germline V gene encodes CDR1 MDHEN and CDR2 SYDVKM. V was shortened by 4 bases and J by 7 bases, with 7 bases between the two germline ends. The CDR3 runs to 12 residues.